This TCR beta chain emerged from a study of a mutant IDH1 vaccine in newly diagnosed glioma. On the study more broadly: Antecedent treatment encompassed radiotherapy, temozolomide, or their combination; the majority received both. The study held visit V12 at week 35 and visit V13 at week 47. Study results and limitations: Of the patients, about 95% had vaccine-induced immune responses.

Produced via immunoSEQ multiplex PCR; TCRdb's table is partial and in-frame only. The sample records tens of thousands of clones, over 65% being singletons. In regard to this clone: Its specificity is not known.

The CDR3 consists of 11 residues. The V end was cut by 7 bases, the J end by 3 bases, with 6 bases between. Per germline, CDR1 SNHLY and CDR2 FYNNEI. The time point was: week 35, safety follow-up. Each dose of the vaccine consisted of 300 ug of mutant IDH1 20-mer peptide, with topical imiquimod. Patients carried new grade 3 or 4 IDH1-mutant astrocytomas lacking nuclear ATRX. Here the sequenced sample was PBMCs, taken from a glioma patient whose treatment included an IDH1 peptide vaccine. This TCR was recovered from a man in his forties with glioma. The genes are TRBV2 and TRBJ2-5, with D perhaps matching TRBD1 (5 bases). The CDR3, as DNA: TGTGCCAGCACACAGGAAGAGACCCAGTACTTC. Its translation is CASTQEETQYF.